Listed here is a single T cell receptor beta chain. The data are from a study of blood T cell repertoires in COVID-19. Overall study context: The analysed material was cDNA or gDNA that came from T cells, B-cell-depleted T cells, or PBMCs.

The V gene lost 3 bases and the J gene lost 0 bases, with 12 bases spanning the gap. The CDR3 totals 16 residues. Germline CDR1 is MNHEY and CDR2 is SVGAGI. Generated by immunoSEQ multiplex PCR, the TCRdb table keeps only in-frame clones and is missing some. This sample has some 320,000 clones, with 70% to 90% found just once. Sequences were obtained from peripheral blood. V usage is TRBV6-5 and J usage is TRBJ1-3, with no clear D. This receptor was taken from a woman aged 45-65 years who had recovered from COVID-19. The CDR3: CASSYFREVSGNTIYF. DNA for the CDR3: TGTGCCAGCAGTTATTTTAGGGAGGTCTCTGGAAACACCATATATTTT.